Here is one TCR beta chain with its context. Its specificity is not known. Generated by immunoSEQ multiplex PCR, the TCRdb table keeps only in-frame clones and is missing some. The repertoire holds thousands of clones, with about 74% as singletons. This sample is drawn from a study of PD-1 blockade in classical Hodgkin lymphoma. Study results and caveats: Significantly greater TCR diversity emerged by C4D1 in CD4+ cells but not CD8+ cells.

Every single patient, without exception, relapsed after autologous stem cell transplantation, and brentuximab vedotin exposure varied. Magnetic negative selection was used to purify CD4+ T cells from PBMCs that had been thawed. Germline values: CDR1 LGHNA, CDR2 YSLEER. The CDR3 totals 15 residues. The specimen was CD4+ T cells from blood, collected at baseline. The TCR was taken from a human donor with classical Hodgkin lymphoma. V is TRBV4-3 and J is TRBJ2-5; unclear D gene. TRBJ2-7 matches the DNA end more closely, so the J call is doubtful. CDR3: CASSHQRGGSHEQYF. The CDR3 bases are TGCGCCAGCAGCCACCAACGCGGTGGTAGCCACGAGCAGTACTTC.